The clone carrying this T cell receptor beta chain was recorded at least ten times. Antigen unknown. Tagging with unique molecular identifiers was applied to individual cDNA molecules. TCRdb reprocessed the 5' RACE reads with MiXCR, giving one entry per CDR3 protein. The sample shows some 50,000 distinct CDR3 sequences, around 5.6% of them seen only once. This specimen belongs to a study of early T cells in non-severe SARS-CoV-2 infection. Turning to the study itself: Sequencing was performed on bulk RNA from unsorted whole blood, leaving chains unpaired.

The CDR3 totals 13 residues. CDR1 and CDR2 from the germline V gene are SGHNT and YENEEA. The V end was cut by 1 base, the J end by 8 bases, with 9 bases between. Study results and limitations: Sequences matched to VDJdb favored anti-spike CD8 responses, while private and CD4 specificities were missed.

The clonotype was recovered from an adult who was a healthcare worker with PCR-confirmed SARS-CoV-2 infection or an uninfected control (not recorded which). The V call is TRBV11-3, the J call TRBJ2-1; D uncertain. Sequencing was performed on whole blood. CDR3 amino acids: CASSLGWSDEQFF. CDR3 nucleotide sequence: TGTGCCAGCAGCTTAGGTTGGAGTGATGAGCAGTTCTTC. Together with reference TRBV11-3 and TRBJ2-1, the CDR3 gives the full variable domain: EAGVVQSPRYKIIEKKQPVAFWCNPISGHNTLYWYLQNLGQGPELLIRYENEEAVDDSQLPKDRFSAERLKGVDSTLKIQPAELGDSAVYLCASSLGWSDEQFFGPGTRLTVL.